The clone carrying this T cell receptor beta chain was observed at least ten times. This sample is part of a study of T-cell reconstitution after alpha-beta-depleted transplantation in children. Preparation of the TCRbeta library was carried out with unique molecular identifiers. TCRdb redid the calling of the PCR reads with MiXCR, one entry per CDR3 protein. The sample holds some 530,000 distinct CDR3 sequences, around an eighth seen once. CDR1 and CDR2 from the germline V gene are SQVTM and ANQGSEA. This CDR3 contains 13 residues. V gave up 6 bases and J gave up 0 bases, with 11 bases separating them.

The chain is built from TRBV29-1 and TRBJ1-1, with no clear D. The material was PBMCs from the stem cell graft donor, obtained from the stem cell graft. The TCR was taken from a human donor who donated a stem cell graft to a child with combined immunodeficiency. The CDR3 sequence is CSVLRMMNTEAFF. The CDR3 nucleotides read TGCAGCGTACTACGGATGATGAACACTGAAGCTTTCTTT.